What follows are 17 T cell receptor beta chains derived from one specimen sequenced in a study of T cell responses to AZD1222 COVID-19 vaccine. Generated by immunoSEQ multiplex PCR, the TCRdb table keeps only in-frame clones and is missing some. The table shows tens of thousands of clones, with around 90% occurring only once. The specimen comprised peripheral blood, sampled on day 0 of AZD1222 vaccination. These receptors were collected from an adult in good health.

This chain connects TRBV11-2 to TRBJ1-2; TRBD1 is a possible D gene (6 bases). V lost 4 bases and J lost 6, with 12 bases in between. The germline V gene encodes CDR1 SGHAT and CDR2 FQNNGV. The CDR3 covers 13 residues. This CDR3 reads CASSSQGENGYTF. CDR3 DNA: TGTGCCAGCAGCTCACAGGGCGAGAATGGCTACACCTTC. Based on the CDR3 plus reference TRBV11-2 and TRBJ1-2, the full variable domain is EAGVAQSPRYKIIEKRQSVAFWCNPISGHATLYWYQQILGQGPKLLIQFQNNGVVDDSQLPKDRFSAERLKGVDSTLKIQPAKLEDSAVYLCASSSQGENGYTFGSGTRLTVV.

The rearrangement uses TRBV19 and TRBJ1-2; tentatively, D is TRBD1 (5 bases). Germline V CDR1 and CDR2: LNHDA, SQIVND (reference sequence). The V and J ends lost 3 bases and 6 bases respectively, with 17 bases between them. The CDR3 loop spans 15 amino acids. This CDR3 reads CASSILGREGDGYTF. The CDR3 nucleotides read TGTGCCAGTAGTATTCTAGGCAGGGAAGGCGATGGCTACACCTTC.

CDR3 protein: CASSFFAGPGDEQFF. The CDR3 DNA sequence: TGTGCCAGCAGTTTCTTTGCAGGGCCAGGCGATGAGCAGTTCTTC. The chain uses TRBV27 and TRBJ2-1; a possible D gene is TRBD1 (5 bases). Between the trimmed V and J ends, which lost 3 bases and 8 bases, there was a span of 17 bases. Germline CDR1 MNHEY, CDR2 SMNVEV (reference sequence). This CDR3 is 15 amino acids long.

This clone appeared a few times. The chain recombines TRBV19 with TRBJ1-1; 7 bases fit TRBD1. The CDR3 consists of 14 residues. J gave up 3 bases and V 7 bases, and 8 bases lay outside the gene matches. CDR1 is LNHDA and CDR2 is SQIVND in the germline V gene (reference sequence). CDR3 DNA sequence: TGTGCCAGTACCCTCGGGGACAGCCACACTGAAGCTTTCTTT. Its protein is CASTLGDSHTEAFF.

By its share, this clone is medium-sized (0.01 to 0.1%). This chain connects TRBV5-4 to TRBJ1-1, with a tentative D call TRBD1 (5 bases). The CDR3 is 15 residues long. Germline V lookup: CDR1 SGHNT, CDR2 YYREEE (reference sequence). Between the trimmed V and J ends, which lost 4 bases and 1 base, there was a span of 14 bases. CDR3 coding DNA: TGTGCCAGCAGCCCCCCCGGGGGTCGGAACACTGAAGCTTTCTTT. Protein product: CASSPPGGRNTEAFF.

The chain combines TRBV24-1 with TRBJ2-7; no clear D. The CDR3 consists of 13 residues. From germline, CDR1 is KGHDR and CDR2 SFDVKD. The V end was cut by 4 bases, the J end by 1 base, with 7 bases between. In DNA form, the CDR3 reads TGTGCCACCAGTGAGGGCAGTTCCTACGAGCAGTACTTC. Translating it yields CATSEGSSYEQYF.

V is TRBV2 and J is TRBJ2-3; D ambiguous. Germline loops: CDR1 SNHLY, CDR2 FYNNEI. The CDR3 totals 13 residues. The V and J ends lost 5 bases and 3 bases respectively, with 9 bases between them. Here the CDR3 reads CASSWEGTDTQYF. For the CDR3, the DNA is TGTGCCAGCAGTTGGGAAGGAACAGATACGCAGTATTTT.

This clone came up once. The chain uses TRBV4-1 and TRBJ1-5; the D gene is possibly TRBD1 (6 bases). Germline CDR1 MGHRA, CDR2 YSYEKL. The CDR3 covers 17 residues. Trimming removed 2 bases at V and 3 bases at J, with 17 bases between. The CDR3 DNA reads TGCGCCAGCAGCCAAAGCTCGGGCAGGGGCCCCAATCAGCCCCAGCATTTT. Protein product: CASSQSSGRGPNQPQHF.

The rearrangement uses TRBV4-2 and TRBJ2-2; 9 bases line up with TRBD2. Trimming took 0 bases from V and 4 from J; bases not matched to a gene: 6. The CDR3 has 17 residues. Germline CDR1 reads LGHNA; CDR2 reads YNFKEQ. This chain's CDR3 is CASSQDQLAGFTGELFF. The CDR3 nucleotides read TGTGCCAGCAGCCAAGATCAACTAGCGGGTTTCACCGGGGAGCTGTTTTTT.

This chain uses TRBV6-5 with TRBJ2-7, with D uncertain. V was shortened by 2 bases and J by 6 bases, with 5 bases between the two germline ends. The germline CDR1 and CDR2 sequences are MNHEY and SVGAGI. The CDR3 is 11 residues long. CDR3 nucleotides: TGTGCCAGCAGTTACGATCGCGAGCAGTACTTC. It encodes CASSYDREQYF.

The V call is TRBV3-1 (or the pseudogene TRBV3-2), the J call TRBJ1-1; D unresolved. The CDR3 spans 13 residues. Deletions cut 1 base from V and 3 bases from J, with 6 bases between. Germline CDR1 is LGHDT and CDR2 is YNNKEL (reference sequence). The CDR3 protein is CASSQGVDTEAFF. The CDR3 bases are TGTGCCAGCAGCCAAGGAGTAGACACTGAAGCTTTCTTT.

This sequence joins TRBV28 and TRBJ1-5; 8 bases are a match to TRBD1. CDR3 length equals 15 residues. Per the germline V gene, CDR1 is MDHEN and CDR2 is SYDVKM. With V trimmed by 0 bases and J by 5 bases, 3 bases remained unmatched. Here the CDR3 reads CASSLWDREDQPQHF. In nucleotides, the CDR3 is TGTGCCAGCAGTTTATGGGACAGGGAGGATCAGCCCCAGCATTTT.

The rearrangement links TRBV4-3 to TRBJ2-7; 7 bases map to TRBD2. V was pared by 2 bases and J by 0 bases, with 7 bases of the junction left unmatched. The CDR3 runs 16 residues. Germline CDR1 reads LGHNA; CDR2 reads YSLEER. The CDR3: CASSQSGGGSSYEQYF. The CDR3 DNA is TGCGCCAGCAGCCAATCTGGGGGGGGGAGCTCCTACGAGCAGTACTTC.

The sample holds one count of this clone. The V call is TRBV28, the J call TRBJ1-2, with a weak D call TRBD1 (6 bases). This CDR3 spans 13 amino acids. The V end lost 4 bases, the J end lost 4 bases, and 10 bases lay between the germline ends. CDR1 is MDHEN, CDR2 SYDVKM, per germline. CDR3 sequence (DNA): TGTGCCAGCAGTTCAGGGACATTCTATGGCTACACCTTC. This encodes CASSSGTFYGYTF.

The CDR3 DNA is TGTGCCAGCAGCGTAGAAGCCCGCCGGACAGGGACCAACTCTGGAAACACCATATATTTT. Translated: CASSVEARRTGTNSGNTIYF. V is TRBV9 and J is TRBJ1-3, with TRBD1 identical over 8 bases. The CDR3 has 20 residues. The V and J ends lost 0 bases and 0 bases, in that order; junction bases with no gene match: 14. Germline CDR1 reads SGDLS; CDR2 reads YYNGEE.

A single count supports this clone. The rearrangement uses TRBV20-1 and TRBJ2-2, with TRBD2 as a possible D gene (5 bases). The germline V gene encodes CDR1 DFQATT and CDR2 SNEGSKA (reference sequence). The CDR3 runs 15 residues. Trimming left V 3 bases short and J 3 bases short, with 14 bases between. This chain's CDR3 is CSASSPSQDTGELFF. CDR3 DNA: TGCAGTGCTAGTTCCCCTAGCCAGGACACCGGGGAGCTGTTTTTT.

The chain is built from TRBV20-1 and TRBJ1-5; D gene ambiguous. This CDR3 region has 14 residues. The V end lost 3 bases, the J end lost 4 bases, and 13 bases lay between the germline ends. Germline V gene data show CDR1 as DFQATT and CDR2 as SNEGSKA (reference sequence). CDR3: CSASNWQRNQPQHF. CDR3 bases: TGCAGTGCTAGTAATTGGCAGAGGAATCAGCCCCAGCATTTT.